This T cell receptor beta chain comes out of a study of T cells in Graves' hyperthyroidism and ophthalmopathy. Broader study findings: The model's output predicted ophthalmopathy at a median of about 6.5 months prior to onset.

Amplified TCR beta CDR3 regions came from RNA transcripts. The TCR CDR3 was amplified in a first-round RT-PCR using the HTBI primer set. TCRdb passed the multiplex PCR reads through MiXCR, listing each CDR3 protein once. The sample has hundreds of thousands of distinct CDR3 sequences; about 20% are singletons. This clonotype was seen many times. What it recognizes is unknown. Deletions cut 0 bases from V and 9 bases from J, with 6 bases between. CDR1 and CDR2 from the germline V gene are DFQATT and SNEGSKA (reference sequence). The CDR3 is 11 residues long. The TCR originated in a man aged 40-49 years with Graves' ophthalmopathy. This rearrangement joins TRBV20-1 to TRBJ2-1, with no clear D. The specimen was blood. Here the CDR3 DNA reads TGCAGTGCTAGAGATCAACGTGAGCAGTTCTTC. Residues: CSARDQREQFF.